This T cell receptor beta chain derives from a study of identical twins (dated by TCRdb to about 2016). As for the study more broadly: The study deep-sequenced TCR alpha and beta repertoires from monozygotic twins, unrelated adults of various ages and cord blood to test whether fetal clonotypes persist. Replicate twin experiments were performed at different times using different library preparation protocols to rule out contamination.

On the study overall, not on this receptor specifically: Abundant cord blood beta clonotypes carried fewer insertions; young adult naive repertoires showed a weaker similar trend, while memory repertoires showed none. Invariant T cells such as MAIT and iNKT could partly confound zero-insertion analyses, although diverse VJ usage argued against such confounding for most clonotypes. In monozygotic twins, recombination models systematically underestimated out-of-frame TCR alpha sharing, but the models matched the sharing seen between unrelated individuals. Conclusions relied on cross-sectional statistical analysis, since the same donors could not be followed over many years. Excess twin sharing in beta out-of-frame sequences was weaker because fewer shared sequences lowered the signal-to-noise ratio. Out-of-frame TCR alpha sequences shared between twins showed an excess of low generation-probability sequences compared with coincidental sharing between unrelated individuals.

The receptor library was made with 5' RACE. TCRdb names Illumina HiSeq 2000 as the instrument used. Template switching introduced a universal primer binding site; the final cDNA contained a unique molecular identifier, enabling accurate counting of TCR cDNA molecules. Specific primers in the conserved constant-segment region were used to synthesize first-strand cDNA for TCR alpha and beta chains. To control for contamination, every cDNA library was double barcoded, receiving both a SMART-Mk sample barcode and Illumina barcodes. TruSeq adapter sequences along with Illumina sample barcodes were introduced in two successive PCR steps. Sequencing of the TCR alpha and beta cDNA libraries was done on the Illumina HiSeq platform using custom primers. From the authors' description of their analysis: Raw reads were processed with MiGEC to extract unique molecular identifiers, and MiXCR was used to determine CDR3 positions. Recombination models were inferred per individual with the repgenHMM and IGoR tools using an EM algorithm. Shared clonotypes were analyzed with the tcR package in R, and sharing was normalized by the product of cloneset sizes. Out-of-frame nonproductive sequences were analyzed to study raw recombination free of thymic and clonal selection effects. TCRdb reworked the public reads: Q25 trimming with fastp, MiXCR clone assembly, productive beta chains retained. Rows are unified per CDR3 protein, each entry keeping the most common DNA and genes. TCRdb, not the authors, supplied the V and J calls. For this sample the table gives fewer than 550,000 distinct CDR3 sequences, of which approximately 16% were detected only once. The top ten clones comprise around 0.4% of the sample.

This clonotype was counted many times. Its recognized antigen is unknown. No much larger clone is present one base from it, and per-base qualities are unavailable. Only healthy Caucasian donors were included. Three pairs of female monozygotic twins, all aged 18 to 29 years, made up the twin cohort. Positive isolation kits from Invitrogen were used to isolate the CD4+ and CD8+ T cell populations. Another study also made use of these data, one on yellow fever vaccine responses in identical twins. As noted in the second study: According to the authors, in identical twins the way T cells responded to vaccination appeared partly convergent and partly personalized. Focusing on identical twins, the study followed the T cell clones that responded to the vaccine, and did so with precision.

The TCR originated in a woman aged 18-29 years in good health. The sequenced material came from CD4+ T cells sorted from blood.

DNA sequence: TGTGCCAGCAGCCATTCCAATGAGCAGTTCTTC. Its translation reads: CASSHSNEQFF. The chain is encoded by TRBV16 joined to TRBJ2-1; no D gene is confidently identified. Based on the germline V gene, the CDR1 and CDR2 sequences are KGHSY and FQNENV. The CDR3 goes from the cysteine to the phenylalanine over 11 residues. Only the CDR3 DNA stays, 33 bases, in frame from base 1. The V and J ends are trimmed by 3 bases and 6 bases, leaving 3 bases between them.